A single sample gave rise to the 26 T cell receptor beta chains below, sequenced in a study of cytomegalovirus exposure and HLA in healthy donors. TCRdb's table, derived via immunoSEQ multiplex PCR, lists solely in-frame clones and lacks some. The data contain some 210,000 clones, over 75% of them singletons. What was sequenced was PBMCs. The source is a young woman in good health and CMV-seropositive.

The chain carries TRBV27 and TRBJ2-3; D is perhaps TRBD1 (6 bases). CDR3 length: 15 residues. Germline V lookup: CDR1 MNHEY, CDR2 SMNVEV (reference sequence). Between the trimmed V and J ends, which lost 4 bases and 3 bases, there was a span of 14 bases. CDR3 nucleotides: TGTGCCAGCAGTTCAACACAGGGAAGTACAGATACGCAGTATTTT. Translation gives CASSSTQGSTDTQYF.

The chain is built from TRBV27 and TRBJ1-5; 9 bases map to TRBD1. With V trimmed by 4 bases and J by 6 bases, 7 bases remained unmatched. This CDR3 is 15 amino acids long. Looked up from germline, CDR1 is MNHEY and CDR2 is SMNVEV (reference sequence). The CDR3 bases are TGTGCCAGCAGTTACAGGGGGCATAGGGTTCAGCCCCAGCATTTT. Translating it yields CASSYRGHRVQPQHF.

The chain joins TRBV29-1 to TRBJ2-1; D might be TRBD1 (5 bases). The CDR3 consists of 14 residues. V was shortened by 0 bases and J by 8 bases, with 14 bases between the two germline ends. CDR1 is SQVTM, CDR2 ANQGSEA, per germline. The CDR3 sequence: CSVEELQGWDEQFF. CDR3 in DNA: TGCAGCGTTGAAGAATTGCAGGGATGGGATGAGCAGTTCTTC.

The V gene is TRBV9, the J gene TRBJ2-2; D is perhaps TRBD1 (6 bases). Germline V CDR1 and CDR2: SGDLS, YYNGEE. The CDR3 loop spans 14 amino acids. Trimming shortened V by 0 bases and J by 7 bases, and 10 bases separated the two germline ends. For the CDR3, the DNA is TGTGCCAGCAGCGTAGGGGGGCGCTTCGGGGAGCTGTTTTTT. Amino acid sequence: CASSVGGRFGELFF.

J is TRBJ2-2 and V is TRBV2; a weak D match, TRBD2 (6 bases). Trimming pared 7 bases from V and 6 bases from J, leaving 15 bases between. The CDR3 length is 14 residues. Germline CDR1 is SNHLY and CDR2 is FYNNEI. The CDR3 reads CASTREEVSGELFF. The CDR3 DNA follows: TGTGCCAGCACGAGGGAGGAGGTCTCCGGGGAGCTGTTTTTT.

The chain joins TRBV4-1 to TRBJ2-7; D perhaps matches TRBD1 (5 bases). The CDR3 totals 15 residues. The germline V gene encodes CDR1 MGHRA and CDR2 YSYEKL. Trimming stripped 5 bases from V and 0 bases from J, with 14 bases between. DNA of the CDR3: TGCGCCAGCAGCAGGTCATTGACAGCCTCCTACGAGCAGTACTTC. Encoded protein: CASSRSLTASYEQYF.

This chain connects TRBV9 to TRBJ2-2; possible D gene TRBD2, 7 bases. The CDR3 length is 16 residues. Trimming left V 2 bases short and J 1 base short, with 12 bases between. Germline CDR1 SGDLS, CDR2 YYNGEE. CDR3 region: CASSVSGGQNTGELFF. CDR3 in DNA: TGTGCCAGCAGCGTCTCGGGGGGCCAGAACACCGGGGAGCTGTTTTTT.

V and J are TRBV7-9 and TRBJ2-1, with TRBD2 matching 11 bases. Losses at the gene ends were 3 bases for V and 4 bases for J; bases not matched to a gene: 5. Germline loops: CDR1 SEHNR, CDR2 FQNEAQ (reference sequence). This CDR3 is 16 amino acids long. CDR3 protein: CASSLTSGTLYNEQFF. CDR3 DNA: TGTGCCAGCAGCTTGACTAGCGGGACCCTTTACAATGAGCAGTTCTTC.

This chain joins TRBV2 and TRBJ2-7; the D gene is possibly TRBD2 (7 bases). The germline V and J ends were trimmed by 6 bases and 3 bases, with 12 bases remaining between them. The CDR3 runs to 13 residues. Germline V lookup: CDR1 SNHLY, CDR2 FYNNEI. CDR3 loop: CASRGGGFYEQYF. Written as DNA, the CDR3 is TGTGCCAGCAGGGGAGGGGGTTTCTACGAGCAGTACTTC.

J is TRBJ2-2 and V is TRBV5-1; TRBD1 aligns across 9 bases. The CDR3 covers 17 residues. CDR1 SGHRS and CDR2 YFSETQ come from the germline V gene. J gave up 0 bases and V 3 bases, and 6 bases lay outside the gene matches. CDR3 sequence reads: CASSYPRQGANTGELFF. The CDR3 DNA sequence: TGCGCCAGCAGCTACCCGAGACAGGGGGCGAACACCGGGGAGCTGTTTTTT.

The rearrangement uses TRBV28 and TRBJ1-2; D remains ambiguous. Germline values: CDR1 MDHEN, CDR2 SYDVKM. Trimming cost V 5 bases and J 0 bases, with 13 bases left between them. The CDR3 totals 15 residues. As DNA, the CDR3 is TGTGCCAGCAGTCTCCTCGGTGCTGCTAACTATGGCTACACCTTC. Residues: CASSLLGAANYGYTF.

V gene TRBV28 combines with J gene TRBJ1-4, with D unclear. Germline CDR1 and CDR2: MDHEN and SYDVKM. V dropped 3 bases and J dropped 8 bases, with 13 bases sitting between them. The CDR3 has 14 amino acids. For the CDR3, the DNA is TGTGCCAGCAGTTTGATCCGGGTGCGGGAAAAACTGTTTTTT. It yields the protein CASSLIRVREKLFF.

The CDR3: CTSSHPSRRTGDSGANVLTF. The CDR3 bases are TGCACCAGCAGCCATCCCTCACGTCGGACAGGGGACTCTGGGGCCAACGTCCTGACTTTC. The rearrangement links TRBV1 to TRBJ2-6; the D call TRBD1 from the table was never checked on the DNA. TRBV1 has pseudogene status. This CDR3 comprises 20 residues.

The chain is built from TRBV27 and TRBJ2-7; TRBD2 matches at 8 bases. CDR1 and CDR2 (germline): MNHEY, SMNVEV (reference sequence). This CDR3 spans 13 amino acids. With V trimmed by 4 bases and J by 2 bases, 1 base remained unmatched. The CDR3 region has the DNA TGTGCCAGCAGTTCCGGGAGGGCCTACGAGCAGTACTTC. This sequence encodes CASSSGRAYEQYF.

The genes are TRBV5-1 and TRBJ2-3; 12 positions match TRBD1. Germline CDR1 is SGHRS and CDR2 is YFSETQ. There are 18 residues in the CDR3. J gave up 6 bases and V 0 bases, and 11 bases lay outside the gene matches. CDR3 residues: CASSLGDRGPPVQDTQYF. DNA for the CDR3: TGCGCCAGCAGCTTGGGGGACAGGGGGCCTCCAGTCCAGGATACGCAGTATTTT. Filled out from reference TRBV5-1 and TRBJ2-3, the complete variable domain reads KAGVTQTPRYLIKTRGQQVTLSCSPISGHRSVSWYQQTPGQGLQFLFEYFSETQRNKGNFPGRFSGRQFSNSRSEMNVSTLELGDSALYLCASSLGDRGPPVQDTQYFGPGTRLTVL.

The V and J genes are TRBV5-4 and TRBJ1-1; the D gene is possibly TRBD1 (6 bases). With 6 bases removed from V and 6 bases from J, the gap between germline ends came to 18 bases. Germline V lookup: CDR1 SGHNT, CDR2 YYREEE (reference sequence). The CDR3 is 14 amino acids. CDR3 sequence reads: CASTQGGPGAEAFF. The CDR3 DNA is TGTGCCAGCACCCAGGGTGGGCCAGGGGCTGAAGCTTTCTTT.

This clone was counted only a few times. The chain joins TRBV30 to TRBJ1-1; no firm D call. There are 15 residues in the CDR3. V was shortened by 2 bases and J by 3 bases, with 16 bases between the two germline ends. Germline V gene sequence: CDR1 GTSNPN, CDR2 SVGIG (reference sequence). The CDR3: CAWSTTHLVDTEAFF. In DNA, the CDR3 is TGTGCCTGGAGTACTACGCACTTGGTGGACACTGAAGCTTTCTTT.

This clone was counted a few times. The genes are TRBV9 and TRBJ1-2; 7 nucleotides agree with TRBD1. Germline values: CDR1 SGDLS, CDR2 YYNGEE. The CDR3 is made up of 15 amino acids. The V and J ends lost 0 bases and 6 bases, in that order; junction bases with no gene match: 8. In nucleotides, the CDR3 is TGTGCCAGCAGCGTAGCTTACAGGGGAGCTCATGGCTACACCTTC. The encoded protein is CASSVAYRGAHGYTF.

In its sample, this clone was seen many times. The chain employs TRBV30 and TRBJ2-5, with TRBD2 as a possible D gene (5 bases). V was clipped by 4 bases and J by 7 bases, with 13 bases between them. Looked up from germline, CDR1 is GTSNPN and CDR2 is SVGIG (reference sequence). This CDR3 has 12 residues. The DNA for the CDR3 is TGTGCCTGGATGCGGGCGGTAGGGACCCAGTACTTC. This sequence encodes CAWMRAVGTQYF.

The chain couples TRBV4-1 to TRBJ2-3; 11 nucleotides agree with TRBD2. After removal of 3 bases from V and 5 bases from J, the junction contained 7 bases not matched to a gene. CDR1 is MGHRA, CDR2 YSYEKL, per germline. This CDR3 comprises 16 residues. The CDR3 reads CASSHLAGGPVDTQYF. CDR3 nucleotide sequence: TGCGCCAGCAGCCACCTAGCGGGAGGTCCCGTAGATACGCAGTATTTT.

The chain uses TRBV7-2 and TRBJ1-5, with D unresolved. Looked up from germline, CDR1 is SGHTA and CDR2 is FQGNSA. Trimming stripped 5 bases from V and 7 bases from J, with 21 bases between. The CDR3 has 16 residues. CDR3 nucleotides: TGTGCCAGCAGCCCAGGAGGGCCCGCTAGTGGACAGCCCCAGCATTTT. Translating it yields CASSPGGPASGQPQHF.

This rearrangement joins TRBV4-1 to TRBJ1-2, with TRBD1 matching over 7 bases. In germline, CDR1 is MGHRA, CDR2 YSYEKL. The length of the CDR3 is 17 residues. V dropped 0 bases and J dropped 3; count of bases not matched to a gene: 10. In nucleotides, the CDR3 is TGCGCCAGCAGCCAAGATGCATCGGGACAGCGGGACTATGGCTACACCTTC. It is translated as CASSQDASGQRDYGYTF.

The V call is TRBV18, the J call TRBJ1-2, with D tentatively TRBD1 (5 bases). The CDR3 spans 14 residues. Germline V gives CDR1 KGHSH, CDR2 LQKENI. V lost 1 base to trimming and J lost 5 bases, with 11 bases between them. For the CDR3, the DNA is TGTGCCAGCTCACCACAAGACAGCCAGTATGGCTACACCTTC. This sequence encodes CASSPQDSQYGYTF.

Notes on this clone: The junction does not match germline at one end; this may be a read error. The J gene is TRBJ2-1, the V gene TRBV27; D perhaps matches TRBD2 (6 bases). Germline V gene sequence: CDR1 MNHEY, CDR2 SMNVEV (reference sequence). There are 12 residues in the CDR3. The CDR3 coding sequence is TGCGCCTCCGGGACTTCCTACAATGAGCAGTTCTTC. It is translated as CASGTSYNEQFF.

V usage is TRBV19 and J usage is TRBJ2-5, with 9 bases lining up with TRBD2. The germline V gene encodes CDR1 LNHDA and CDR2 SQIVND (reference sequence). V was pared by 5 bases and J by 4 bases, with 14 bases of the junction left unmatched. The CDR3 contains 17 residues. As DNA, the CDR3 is TGTGCCAGTAGTTTGCGACTAGCGGAAAGTGATTTAGAGACCCAGTACTTC. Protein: CASSLRLAESDLETQYF.

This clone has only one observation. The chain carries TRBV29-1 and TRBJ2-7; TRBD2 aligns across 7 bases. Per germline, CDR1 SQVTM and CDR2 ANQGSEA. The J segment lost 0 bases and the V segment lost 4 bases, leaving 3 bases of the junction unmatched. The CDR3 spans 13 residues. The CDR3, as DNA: TGCAGCGTTGCTAGCGGTAACTCCTACGAGCAGTACTTC. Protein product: CSVASGNSYEQYF.